A single sample gave rise to the 4 T cell receptor beta chains below, sequenced in a study of cytomegalovirus exposure and HLA in healthy donors (dated by TCRdb to about 2017). Library method: the immunoSEQ multiplex PCR assay. The multiplex PCR relied on a mix of 60 forward primers for TCR Vbeta segments and 13 reverse primers for TCR Jbeta segments. This immuneACCESS table, as held by TCRdb, lists in-frame sequences with V and J called but not all clones. Of the missing ones, under half trace to an unresolved V gene in checked studies; the others have no known cause. This sample is represented by 130,000 or so clones; around 75% of them were singletons. The ten top clones hold more than 2% of the sample. Sequences were obtained from PBMCs. Receptor source: a man aged 30 to 45 in good health and CMV-seronegative.

This chain links TRBV19 with TRBJ2-1; TRBD1 aligns across 7 bases. Per the germline V gene, CDR1 is LNHDA and CDR2 is SQIVND (reference sequence). The CDR3 consists of 15 residues. The junction had 9 bases not matched to a gene; V was cut back by 3 bases and J by 7 bases. The CDR3, as DNA: TGTGCCAGTAGTATCAGACAGGGCCAACGGAATGAGCAGTTCTTC. Amino acid sequence: CASSIRQGQRNEQFF.

This clone was seen only a few times. This chain connects TRBV9 to TRBJ2-2, with D maybe TRBD2 (7 bases). The CDR3 has 18 amino acids. V was clipped by 1 base and J by 4 bases, with 20 bases between them. CDR1 and CDR2 (germline): SGDLS, YYNGEE. CDR3 loop: CASSVTGGAGPSTGELFF. In nucleotides, the CDR3 is TGTGCCAGCAGCGTAACTGGGGGGGCGGGGCCGAGCACCGGGGAGCTGTTTTTT.

This chain uses TRBV13 with TRBJ2-7; 10 positions match TRBD1. Germline V gives CDR1 PRHDT, CDR2 FYEKMQ (reference sequence). The V gene end was trimmed by 2 bases and the J gene end by 5 bases; junction bases not matched to a gene: 6. The CDR3 contains 15 residues. The CDR3: CASSLKGQGFHEQYF. The CDR3 bases are TGTGCCAGCAGCTTAAAGGGACAGGGGTTCCACGAGCAGTACTTC.

The chain combines TRBV27 with TRBJ2-5, with a tentative D call TRBD1 (6 bases). The CDR3 is 13 amino acids. V lost 10 bases and J lost 0, with 12 bases in between. In germline, CDR1 is MNHEY, CDR2 SMNVEV (reference sequence). CDR3 residues: CATGVQYQETQYF. In nucleotides, the CDR3 is TGTGCCACAGGGGTCCAGTACCAAGAGACCCAGTACTTC.